This is a list of T cell receptor beta chains from one sample in a study of blood T cells in healthy people across ages. TCRdb re-derived calls from the 5' RACE reads in MiXCR, one entry per CDR3 protein. The sample includes some 1,800,000 distinct CDR3 sequences, 30% to 40% of them seen just once. Sequenced: blood. The source of these receptors is a human donor in good health. The conserved cysteine and the conserved F or W are not part of the CDR3 here.

TRBV7-2	TRBJ2-1	ASSRTGGGSLGNEQF
TRBV18	TRBJ2-1	AGSPTGYNEQF
TRBV29-1	TRBJ2-3	SVGGAGDTQY
TRBV12-3/TRBV12-4	TRBJ1-2	ASSDRDARGGYT
TRBV7-8	TRBJ2-5	ASSHGALQETQY
TRBV29-1	TRBJ1-1	SVRGQNTEAF
TRBV5-1	TRBJ2-5	ASSGQGQETQY
TRBV11-1	TRBJ1-2	ASSPRDSYGHT
TRBV10-3	TRBJ2-5	VISSTSGGETQY
TRBV20-1	NA	SARALSGGPKETQY
TRBV7-9	TRBJ1-2	ASSLGTGFSCGYT
TRBV27	TRBJ2-7	ASSYEQSYEQY